Shown below are 13 T cell receptor beta chains from a single sample sequenced in a study of CD8 T cells in ankylosing spondylitis. MiXCR, run by TCRdb on the 5' RACE reads, gives a single entry per CDR3 protein. The sample has 230,000 or so distinct CDR3 sequences; 20% to 30% are singletons. What was sequenced was blood, either unsorted or a sorted T cell fraction (not recorded which). Receptors were obtained from a male donor with ankylosing spondylitis or in good health (not recorded which).

This clonotype was counted a single time. The genes are TRBV7-2 and TRBJ2-1; D ambiguous. CDR3 length: 11 amino acids. V was trimmed by 5 bases and J by 10 bases, leaving 9 bases between them. Germline V lookup: CDR1 SGHTA, CDR2 FQGNSA. The CDR3: CASSRAKEQFF. CDR3 coding DNA: TGTGCCAGCAGCCGGGCAAAAGAGCAGTTCTTC.

This clonotype was seen a few times. The CDR3 reads CASSYALLQGVGANVLTF. CDR3 bases: TGTGCCAGCAGTTACGCCCTATTACAGGGGGTCGGGGCCAACGTCCTGACTTTC. The chain joins TRBV6-5 to TRBJ2-6, with 8 bases fitting TRBD1. Unmatched junction bases numbered 10, after V lost 2 bases and J lost 4 bases. Germline values: CDR1 MNHEY, CDR2 SVGAGI. This CDR3 comprises 18 residues.

This clonotype was counted at least ten times. The chain employs TRBV9 and TRBJ2-7, with TRBD1 matching over 9 bases. V trimming: 3 bases; J trimming: 4 bases; junction bases outside the gene matches: 11. Germline lookup yields CDR1 SGDLS and CDR2 YYNGEE. CDR3 length equals 16 residues. As DNA, the CDR3 is TGTGCCAGCAGCGCACGAGGGGGACAGGGTGTGTACGAGCAGTACTTC. The encoded protein is CASSARGGQGVYEQYF.

This clonotype was seen ten or more times. The CDR3: CASSVAAGVREKLFF. The CDR3 nucleotides read TGTGCCAGCAGCGTAGCTGCGGGGGTTCGTGAAAAACTGTTTTTT. The chain recombines TRBV9 with TRBJ1-4; maybe TRBD1 (5 bases). This CDR3 region has 15 residues. V was clipped by 0 bases and J by 7 bases, with 13 bases between them. The germline gives CDR1 SGDLS, CDR2 YYNGEE.

This clonotype was seen a handful of times. This rearrangement joins TRBV20-1 to TRBJ1-1, with a possible D match to TRBD1 (5 bases). The CDR3 runs 14 residues. V lost 6 bases and J 3 bases, leaving 17 bases between the germline ends. CDR1 and CDR2 from the germline V gene are DFQATT and SNEGSKA (reference sequence). The CDR3 loop is CSAVRDGGDTEAFF. The CDR3 DNA sequence: TGCAGTGCAGTCCGGGACGGAGGGGACACTGAAGCTTTCTTT.

Details on this clonotype: At one boundary the junction diverges from the germline segment, which might be a read error. The chain is built from TRBV5-6 and TRBJ2-7; no clear D gene. The length of the CDR3 is 12 residues. CDR1 and CDR2 (germline): SGHDT, YYEEEE. CDR3 sequence: CASSLGTFGLRF. The CDR3 coding sequence is TGTGCCAGCAGCTTGGGGACCTTCGGATTACGGTTC.

The chain recombines TRBV9 with TRBJ2-5; possible D gene TRBD1, 6 bases. The CDR3 loop spans 14 amino acids. Trimming left V 0 bases short and J 7 bases short, with 13 bases between. The V gene's germline CDR1 is SGDLS and CDR2 YYNGEE. CDR3 loop: CASSVDPQTGTQYF. The CDR3 coding sequence is TGTGCCAGCAGCGTAGATCCACAGACAGGGACCCAGTACTTC.

In its sample, this clonotype was seen a few times. One end of the junction is discordant with germline, which a read error may explain. This chain uses TRBV7-9 with TRBJ2-1; D unresolved. CDR1 and CDR2 (germline): SEHNR, FQNEAQ (reference sequence). The CDR3 is 11 residues long. The CDR3 spells CASSLVGPLLF. CDR3 coding DNA: TGTGCCAGCAGCTTAGTAGGCCCTTTGCTCTTC.

The table lists this clonotype with many counts. The chain uses TRBV10-3 and TRBJ2-7; 10 nucleotides match TRBD1. CDR3 length equals 13 residues. Trimming took 6 bases from V and 7 from J; bases not matched to a gene: 6. Germline CDR1 is ENHRY and CDR2 is SYGVKD. CDR3 coding DNA: TGTGCCATCAGCCTCGGGACAGGGGTTGAGCAGTACTTC. It specifies CAISLGTGVEQYF.

This chain uses TRBV24-1 with TRBJ2-5; 8 bases align to TRBD1. From germline, CDR1 is KGHDR and CDR2 SFDVKD. The V segment lost 3 bases and the J segment 0 bases; nucleotides outside the gene matches: 8. This CDR3 has 17 amino acids. The CDR3 loop is CATSDNGRTGYQETQYF. The DNA of the CDR3 is TGTGCCACCAGTGATAATGGAAGGACAGGGTACCAAGAGACCCAGTACTTC.

There are many counts of this clonotype. The chain employs TRBV20-1 and TRBJ1-2; no clear D. Germline V gives CDR1 DFQATT, CDR2 SNEGSKA (reference sequence). This CDR3 has 14 residues. V lost 0 bases, J lost 7 bases, and 15 bases lay in between. The CDR3 protein is CSARDPWAVGGYTF. The CDR3 coding sequence is TGCAGTGCTAGAGATCCTTGGGCAGTGGGTGGCTACACCTTC.

This clonotype was detected many times. The V and J genes are TRBV5-1 and TRBJ1-2; D unresolved. This CDR3 has 15 residues. V was trimmed by 2 bases and J by 0 bases, leaving 11 bases between them. CDR1 and CDR2 from the germline V gene are SGHRS and YFSETQ. The CDR3 loop is CASSFGGESNYGYTF. The CDR3, as DNA: TGCGCCAGCAGCTTCGGCGGGGAATCTAACTATGGCTACACCTTC.

The chain recombines TRBV5-6 with TRBJ2-7, with 8 bases aligning to TRBD1. The CDR3 covers 13 residues. Germline CDR1 reads SGHDT; CDR2 reads YYEEEE. Trimming removed 4 bases from V and 6 bases from J; junction bases left unmatched: 6. The CDR3 is CASSLGTGLEQYF. The CDR3 DNA is TGTGCCAGCAGCCTCGGGACAGGCCTCGAGCAGTACTTC.